The source of this TCR beta chain is a study of control samples from healthy donors and cancer patients. Measured with immunoSEQ multiplex PCR; TCRdb has only the in-frame clones, and not every one. The sample has 95,000 to 100,000 clones; about 89% are singletons. The junction had 8 bases not matched to a gene; V was cut back by 3 bases and J by 6 bases. The CDR3 is 15 amino acids. The V gene's germline CDR1 is SGHRS and CDR2 YFSETQ. This clone was recorded only once. The receptor was derived from a man aged 25-45 years in good health. The rearrangement uses TRBV5-1 and TRBJ1-4; TRBD1 matches 7 bases. Sequenced: blood. The CDR3 bases are TGCGCCAGCAGCTCCTCGACAGGGAGGTATGAAAAACTGTTTTTT. Encoded protein: CASSSSTGRYEKLFF.